These 2 T cell receptor beta chains originate from one sample sequenced in a study of CD8 T cells in ankylosing spondylitis. TCRdb passed the 5' RACE reads through MiXCR, listing each CDR3 protein once. The data show approximately 130,000 distinct CDR3 sequences, with over 7% seen just once and roughly 3.4% held by the top ten. Material: blood, either unsorted or a sorted T cell fraction (not recorded which). These receptors were collected from a male donor with ankylosing spondylitis or in good health (not recorded which).

This clonotype was recorded at least ten times. This rearrangement joins TRBV6-5 to TRBJ1-5, with D hard to call. The CDR3 covers 14 residues. From germline, CDR1 is MNHEY and CDR2 SVGAGI. V was clipped by 3 bases and J by 4 bases, with 10 bases between them. In DNA form, the CDR3 reads TGTGCCAGCAGTTATTCTATGGGGAATCAGCCCCAGCATTTT. It translates to CASSYSMGNQPQHF.

The rearrangement joins TRBV5-1 to TRBJ1-3, with D possibly being TRBD1 (5 bases). Germline V CDR1 and CDR2: SGHRS, YFSETQ. The CDR3 contains 14 residues. V gave up 4 bases and J gave up 10 bases, with 18 bases separating them. CDR3 DNA sequence: TGCGCCAGCAGCCCAAATCAGGGAGTCGGTACCATATATTTT. The encoded protein is CASSPNQGVGTIYF.